A single sample gave rise to the 28 T cell receptor beta chains below, sequenced in a study of Graves' ophthalmopathy and Graves' hyperthyroidism. Scientists amplified the TCR beta CDR3 regions from RNA transcripts. RT-PCR in the first round used HTBI primers; a second-round multiplex PCR followed. TCRdb passed the multiplex PCR reads through MiXCR, listing each CDR3 protein once. The table lists around 660,000 distinct CDR3 sequences, about 38% of them singletons. Sequenced input: peripheral blood. The receptors derive from an adult man with Graves' ophthalmopathy.

Remarks on this clonotype: One junction end does not reproduce the germline sequence, and a read error may be involved. This chain links TRBV19 with TRBJ2-5; the match to TRBD1 covers 9 bases. Germline V gives CDR1 LNHDA, CDR2 SQIVND (reference sequence). CDR3 size: 15 residues. As DNA, the CDR3 is TGTACCAGTAGTATCAAGGACAGGGGACAAGGGACCCAGTACTTC. It translates to CTSSIKDRGQGTQYF.

As concerns this clonotype: A much larger clone sits a single nucleotide away, making a read error possible. The chain carries TRBV10-3 and TRBJ1-1, with D perhaps matching TRBD1 (5 bases). Per the germline V gene, CDR1 is ENHRY and CDR2 is SYGVKD. V was clipped by 10 bases and J by 6 bases, with 18 bases between them. The CDR3 totals 13 residues. The CDR3 sequence: CANKAGRTPEAFF. As DNA, the CDR3 is TGTGCCAATAAGGCAGGGCGAACCCCTGAAGCTTTCTTT.

This clonotype has a count of ten or more. The J gene is TRBJ1-2, the V gene TRBV10-3, with D uncertain. V was cut by 10 bases and J by 5 bases, with 17 bases left in between. Per the germline V gene, CDR1 is ENHRY and CDR2 is SYGVKD. The CDR3 is made up of 13 amino acids. CDR3 in amino acids: CASRVDYLYGYTF. The CDR3 region has the DNA TGTGCCAGCAGAGTTGACTACCTGTATGGCTACACCTTC.

The chain carries TRBV12-3 or TRBV12-4 and TRBJ1-1; perhaps TRBD1 as D (5 bases). V shed 3 bases and J shed 4 bases, with 15 bases lying between them. The CDR3 runs 15 residues. The CDR3 bases are TGTGCCAGCAGTTTCAGATCAGGGATCTCCACTGAAGCTTTCTTT. This codes for CASSFRSGISTEAFF.

This clonotype was counted a single time. The junction differs from germline at one of its ends, possibly a read error. The V and J genes are TRBV15 and TRBJ2-5, with 9 nucleotides matching TRBD2. Per the germline V gene, CDR1 is LNHNV and CDR2 is YYDKDF (reference sequence). The CDR3 covers 16 residues. DNA of the CDR3: TGTGCCACCACCAGAGCAAGCGGGGGGACCATTGAGACCCAGTACTTC. Amino acids: CATTRASGGTIETQYF.

The CDR3 loop is CASHSGRAGDTGELFF. Written as DNA, the CDR3 is TGTGCCAGCCATAGCGGGAGGGCCGGAGACACCGGGGAGCTGTTTTTT. J is TRBJ2-2 and V is TRBV25-1; TRBD2 agrees at 11 bases. CDR1 and CDR2 from the germline V gene are MGHDK and SYGVNS. Germline trimming cut 8 bases from V and 3 bases from J; bases unmatched to any gene: 8. This CDR3 spans 16 amino acids.

The chain joins TRBV9 to TRBJ1-4; 7 nucleotides align to TRBD1. Germline CDR1 is SGDLS and CDR2 is YYNGEE. The CDR3 contains 16 residues. V lost 2 bases to trimming and J lost 6 bases; unmatched junction nucleotides: 10. In DNA form, the CDR3 reads TGTGCCAGCAGCGTTGCCTGGACAGGACCGGATGAAAAACTGTTTTTT. It translates to CASSVAWTGPDEKLFF.

The V call is TRBV12-3 or TRBV12-4, the J call TRBJ2-2; D is undetermined. V gave up 8 bases and J gave up 0 bases, with 7 bases separating them. The CDR3 has 13 residues. The CDR3 bases are TGTGCCAGCGAATCCGCGAACACCGGGGAGCTGTTTTTT. Protein: CASESANTGELFF.

This clonotype has only one observation. The chain employs TRBV29-1 and TRBJ2-5, with D possibly TRBD2 on 5 matching bases. This CDR3 has 13 amino acids. Looked up from germline, CDR1 is SQVTM and CDR2 is ANQGSEA. V lost 8 bases and J lost 2, with 15 bases in between. CDR3 amino acids: CSQILVTQETQYF. The CDR3 DNA is TGCAGCCAAATACTAGTAACTCAAGAGACCCAGTACTTC.

This chain links TRBV5-6 with TRBJ2-5; TRBD2 is a possible D gene (7 bases). Germline CDR1 is SGHDT and CDR2 is YYEEEE. V lost 3 bases and J lost 4, with 10 bases in between. The CDR3 runs 13 residues. The CDR3 loop reads CASSSGGVETQYF. CDR3 nucleotides: TGTGCCAGCAGCTCGGGGGGCGTAGAGACCCAGTACTTC.

Remarks on this clonotype: The CDR3 does not close with the conserved phenylalanine or tryptophan, likely indicating a read error. It is unclear where the CDR3 begins or ends on the DNA, so no DNA is shown, and the CDR3 is as TCRdb lists it. This chain uses TRBV7-9 with TRBJ2-5. Germline CDR1 and CDR2: SEHNR and FQNEAQ (reference sequence). With termini counted, the CDR3 has 8 amino acids. The CDR3 loop is CASSVWAY.

About this clonotype: A read error may produce the germline difference seen at one junction end. V and J are TRBV27 and TRBJ1-1, with D possibly TRBD1 on 5 matching bases. Germline CDR1 reads MNHEY; CDR2 reads SMNVEV (reference sequence). The CDR3 has 12 residues. CDR3 region: CACSPVRGEAFF. In DNA form, the CDR3 reads TGTGCCTGCAGTCCAGTGAGGGGTGAAGCTTTCTTT.

The V and J genes are TRBV11-1 and TRBJ1-6; 8 bases map to TRBD1. This CDR3 is 17 amino acids long. The germline CDR1 and CDR2 sequences are SGHAT and FQDESV (reference sequence). After removal of 3 bases from V and 11 bases from J, the junction contained 15 bases not matched to a gene. As DNA, the CDR3 is TGTGCCAGCAGCTTCTACCTCGGCCGGACAGGGCTAGCACCCCTCCACTTT. Its protein product is CASSFYLGRTGLAPLHF.

Only a few counts were recorded for this clonotype. The genes are TRBV27 and TRBJ1-3, with D maybe TRBD1 (6 bases). CDR1 is MNHEY and CDR2 is SMNVEV in the germline V gene (reference sequence). The V gene lost 2 bases and the J gene lost 0 bases, with 20 bases spanning the gap. This CDR3 is 19 amino acids long. The CDR3 sequence is CASSLRPTGPSISGNTIYF. The CDR3 DNA sequence: TGTGCCAGCAGTTTACGTCCGACAGGACCGTCTATCTCTGGAAACACCATATATTTT.

This clonotype was seen a few times. This rearrangement joins TRBV12-5 to TRBJ1-3, with D possibly TRBD1 on 5 matching bases. The CDR3 length is 17 residues. The V gene lost 4 bases and the J gene lost 8 bases, with 24 bases spanning the gap. Per germline, CDR1 LGHNT and CDR2 FRNRAP. The CDR3 region is CASGSMWEGQGRYTIYF. The CDR3, as DNA: TGTGCTAGTGGTTCGATGTGGGAAGGGCAGGGACGATACACCATATATTTT. The whole variable domain, filled in from reference TRBV12-5 and TRBJ1-3, reads DARVTQTPRHKVTEMGQEVTMRCQPILGHNTVFWYRQTMMQGLELLAYFRNRAPLDDSGMPKDRFSAEMPDATLATLKIQPSEPRDSAVYFCASGSMWEGQGRYTIYFGEGSWLTVV.

This clonotype was counted many times. This chain joins TRBV29-1 and TRBJ2-2; maybe TRBD2 (5 bases). Per the germline V gene, CDR1 is SQVTM and CDR2 is ANQGSEA. The CDR3 sequence is 12 residues long. The ends were cut back, 6 bases at V and 6 bases at J, with 11 bases in the middle. The CDR3 region is CSVGVVSGELFF. CDR3 DNA: TGCAGCGTGGGAGTAGTCTCCGGGGAGCTGTTTTTT.

The chain carries TRBV15 and TRBJ2-1; D ambiguous. The length of the CDR3 is 13 residues. V lost 3 bases and J 6 bases, leaving 9 bases between the germline ends. Germline V gives CDR1 LNHNV, CDR2 YYDKDF (reference sequence). CDR3 region: CATSSPGSNEQFF. The CDR3 DNA reads TGTGCCACCAGCAGCCCGGGTAGCAATGAGCAGTTCTTC.

This clonotype has a handful of counts. The chain carries TRBV12-3 or TRBV12-4 and TRBJ1-6; 7 bases map to TRBD1. J was trimmed by 7 bases and V by 3 bases; bases with no gene match: 3. This CDR3 has 14 amino acids. The CDR3, as DNA: TGTGCCAGCAGTTTGACAGGGAAGAATTCACCCCTCCACTTT. It encodes CASSLTGKNSPLHF.

The genes are TRBV2 and TRBJ1-5; TRBD1 matches 9 bases. The V segment lost 10 bases and the J segment 11 bases; nucleotides outside the gene matches: 15. The CDR3 is 14 residues long. The germline V gene has CDR1 SNHLY and CDR2 FYNNEI. The CDR3 coding sequence is TGTGCCACAGACAGGGGGACGAACACCGGGGCCCAGCATTTT. Residues: CATDRGTNTGAQHF.

As to this clonotype: A single base separates this from a much larger clone, so it may be a read error. The rearrangement uses TRBV7-9 and TRBJ2-7; the D gene is possibly TRBD2 (6 bases). The germline CDR1 and CDR2 sequences are SEHNR and FQNEAQ (reference sequence). The CDR3 loop spans 14 amino acids. CDR3 DNA sequence: TGTACCAGCAGCGGAAAGGGACTTGCCTACGAGCAGTACTTC. Translated, it gives CTSSGKGLAYEQYF. Looking up the rest from reference TRBV7-9 and TRBJ2-7 gives the full variable domain: DTGVSQNPRHKITKRGQNVTFRCDPISEHNRLYWYRQTLGQGPEFLTYFQNEAQLEKSRLLSDRFSAERPKGSFSTLEIQRTEQGDSAMYLCTSSGKGLAYEQYFGPGTRLTVT.

About this clonotype: A read error may be the cause here, since a much bigger clone is one base away. V is TRBV10-2 and J is TRBJ2-2, with 7 bases aligning to TRBD2. The CDR3 spans 15 residues. Per the germline V gene, CDR1 is WSHSY and CDR2 is SAAADI. CDR3 region: CASSESGGWTEELFF. Here the CDR3 DNA reads TGCGCCAGCAGTGAGTCCGGGGGGTGGACCGAGGAGCTGTTTTTT.

As regards this clonotype: The junction shows a germline mismatch at one end, possibly a read error. V is TRBV10-2 and J is TRBJ1-5; 7 positions agree with TRBD1. Germline V lookup: CDR1 WSHSY, CDR2 SAAADI. CDR3 length: 17 amino acids. The CDR3 DNA follows: TGTGCCAGCTCACCACAACAGGGGCCGGCTAGCAATCAGCCCCAGCATTTT. It translates to CASSPQQGPASNQPQHF.

Remarks on this clonotype: It may be a read error: a sequence one base away is much more abundant. The chain employs TRBV12-3 or TRBV12-4 and TRBJ1-5, with TRBD1 matching over 10 bases. The CDR3 is made up of 15 amino acids. The V segment lost 5 bases and the J segment 5 bases; nucleotides outside the gene matches: 6. Here the CDR3 DNA reads TGTGCCAGCAGTCGGGACAGGGGAGTGTATCAGCCCCAGCATTTT. Residues: CASSRDRGVYQPQHF.

There are a few counts of this clonotype. V gene TRBV5-6 combines with J gene TRBJ2-2; no clear D. Germline V lookup: CDR1 SGHDT, CDR2 YYEEEE. The V end was cut by 0 bases, the J end by 4 bases, with 7 bases between. The CDR3 is 14 residues long. The CDR3 spells CASSLGRSTGELFF. The CDR3 DNA sequence: TGTGCCAGCAGCTTGGGGCGGAGCACCGGGGAGCTGTTTTTT.

This clonotype was observed at least ten times. This chain's CDR3 is CSVELLTPYEQYF. The CDR3, as DNA: TGCAGCGTTGAGTTGCTGACACCCTACGAGCAGTACTTC. The V call is TRBV29-1, the J call TRBJ2-7, with D unclear. CDR1 is SQVTM, CDR2 ANQGSEA, per germline. This CDR3 region has 13 residues. Trimming took off 3 bases at V and 2 bases at J, with 11 bases between the two ends.

The chain recombines TRBV9 with TRBJ1-6; no reliable D call. Between the trimmed V and J ends, which lost 5 bases and 4 bases, there was a span of 13 bases. Germline values: CDR1 SGDLS, CDR2 YYNGEE. This CDR3 is built from 15 residues. CDR3 in amino acids: CASSLSWDYNSPLHF. The CDR3 region has the DNA TGTGCCAGCAGTTTATCTTGGGATTATAATTCACCCCTCCACTTT.

This clonotype was seen at least ten times. Here the CDR3 reads CASSLRSPAKQETQYF. The CDR3, as DNA: TGTGCCAGCAGCTTGCGCTCCCCGGCTAAACAAGAGACCCAGTACTTC. The V gene is TRBV7-9, the J gene TRBJ2-5; D gene uncertain. Germline CDR1 and CDR2: SEHNR and FQNEAQ (reference sequence). Trimming stripped 3 bases from V and 2 bases from J, with 16 bases between. This CDR3 contains 16 residues. The variable domain in full, with the rest retrieved from reference TRBV7-9 and TRBJ2-5, is DTGVSQNPRHKITKRGQNVTFRCDPISEHNRLYWYRQTLGQGPEFLTYFQNEAQLEKSRLLSDRFSAERPKGSFSTLEIQRTEQGDSAMYLCASSLRSPAKQETQYFGPGTRLLVL.

About this clonotype: A read error may be the cause here, since a much bigger clone is one base away. The gene calls are TRBV2 and TRBJ1-1; D unresolved. Germline loops: CDR1 SNHLY, CDR2 FYNNEI. This CDR3 has 12 amino acids. CDR3 nucleotides: TGTGCCGGCAGTGAGCTCGCCTTGGAAGCTTTCTTT. Amino acid sequence: CAGSELALEAFF.